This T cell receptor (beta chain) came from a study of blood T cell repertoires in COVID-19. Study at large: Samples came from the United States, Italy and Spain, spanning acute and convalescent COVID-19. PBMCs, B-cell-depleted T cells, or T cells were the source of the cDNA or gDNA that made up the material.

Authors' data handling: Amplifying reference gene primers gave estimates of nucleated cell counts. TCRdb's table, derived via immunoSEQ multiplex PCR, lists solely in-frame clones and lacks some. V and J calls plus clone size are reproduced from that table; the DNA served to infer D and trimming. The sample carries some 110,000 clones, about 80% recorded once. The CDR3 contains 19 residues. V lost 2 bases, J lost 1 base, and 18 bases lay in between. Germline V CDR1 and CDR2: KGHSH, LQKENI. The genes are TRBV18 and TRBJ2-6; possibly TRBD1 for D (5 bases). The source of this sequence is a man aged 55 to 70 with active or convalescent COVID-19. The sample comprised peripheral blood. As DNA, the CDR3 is TGTGCCAGCTCACCAGAACTGCTGGGGCAGGGATCTGGGGCCAACGTCCTGACTTTC. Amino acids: CASSPELLGQGSGANVLTF.